This T cell receptor beta chain was retrieved from a study of regulatory T cells in long-lasting Graves disease. This clonotype has a count of ten or more. Indicated time point: newly diagnosed GD, antithyroid drugs for less than 3 months. The TCR library used RNA extracted from PBMCs. Patients came from an endocrinology department in Xi'an, China. Sequencing libraries for TCR beta were prepared with iRepertoire HTBI primers and Arm-PCR of CDR3 regions. TCRdb passed the multiplex PCR reads through MiXCR, listing each CDR3 protein once. The data show roughly 380,000 distinct CDR3 sequences, over 15% seen once. With 0 bases removed from V and 5 bases from J, the gap between germline ends came to 7 bases. Germline CDR1 and CDR2: GTSNPN and SVGIG (reference sequence). This CDR3 comprises 12 residues. These data were also filed under a second study, of T cells in Graves' hyperthyroidism and ophthalmopathy. That source adds: Exclusion followed for patients with uncontrolled infection, other autoimmune disease, pregnancy or lactation. Most expanded thyroid clonotypes above 0.001 recurred in blood.

The chain recombines TRBV30 with TRBJ2-5; D unresolved. The sequencing here drew on peripheral blood mononuclear cells (PBMCs), taken at new diagnosis, from a patient treated with antithyroid drugs. The clonotype was recovered from a man aged 35-49 years with Graves disease. This CDR3 is CAWSVVRETQYF. In DNA form, the CDR3 reads TGTGCCTGGAGTGTAGTTCGGGAGACCCAGTACTTC.